This is a list of T cell receptor beta chains from one sample in a study of human T cells and chemical hapten exposure. One entry per CDR3 protein, called by TCRdb with MiXCR from the RACE reads. Among 360,000 or so distinct CDR3 sequences, around 6% were seen once, and the ten largest hold more than 5.5%. The sample in question was whole blood, obtained in connection with sensitization to the hapten diphenylcyclopropenone (DPC). The receptors shown here come from a young woman with alopecia areata. Some clones in this sample may be carry-over from other donors' samples. Both conserved end residues are trimmed from each CDR3.

j_call	v_call	cdr3_aa
TRBJ2-4	TRBV7-2	ASSLGGTLAKNIQY
TRBJ1-1	TRBV28	ASSLGGRVYTEAF
TRBJ2-7	TRBV4-2	ASSQELGAAGEQY
TRBJ2-1	TRBV5-1	ASSLRASGDNEQF
TRBJ1-3	TRBV6-1	ASRKRPGDQTFSGNTIY
TRBJ1-2	TRBV2	ATSSNYGYT
TRBJ2-5	TRBV5-1	ASSLVGDQETQY
TRBJ1-3	TRBV20-1	SARGPSGNTIY
TRBJ1-1	TRBV7-2	ASSPRAGRTEAF
TRBJ1-2	TRBV10-3	AISEGTGPTNYGYT
TRBJ2-2	TRBV4-3	ASSQAGLITGELF
TRBJ2-1	TRBV5-1	ASSLLGDSSYNEQF
TRBJ2-7	TRBV7-9	ASSPLGGVYYEQY
TRBJ2-5	TRBV3-1	ASSQVREETQY
TRBJ1-1	TRBV7-9	ASIFNGVRNTEAF
TRBJ2-3	TRBV7-2	ASSLGWLGTDTQY
TRBJ2-3	TRBV15	ATSRRGRTDTQY
TRBJ1-2	TRBV12-3/TRBV12-4	ASSFTENYGYT
TRBJ1-6	TRBV2	ASSRGGGFSPLH
TRBJ2-7	TRBV12-3/TRBV12-4	ASSLGQGSYEEQY
TRBJ2-7	TRBV7-9	ANSPRRSYEQY
TRBJ1-5	TRBV6-5	ASSLYRVNQPQH
TRBJ2-7	TRBV6-5	ASSYFRTGVEQY
TRBJ1-1	TRBV6-2/TRBV6-3	ASSQGQATEAF
TRBJ2-6	TRBV4-3	ASSQQGAYPGANVLT